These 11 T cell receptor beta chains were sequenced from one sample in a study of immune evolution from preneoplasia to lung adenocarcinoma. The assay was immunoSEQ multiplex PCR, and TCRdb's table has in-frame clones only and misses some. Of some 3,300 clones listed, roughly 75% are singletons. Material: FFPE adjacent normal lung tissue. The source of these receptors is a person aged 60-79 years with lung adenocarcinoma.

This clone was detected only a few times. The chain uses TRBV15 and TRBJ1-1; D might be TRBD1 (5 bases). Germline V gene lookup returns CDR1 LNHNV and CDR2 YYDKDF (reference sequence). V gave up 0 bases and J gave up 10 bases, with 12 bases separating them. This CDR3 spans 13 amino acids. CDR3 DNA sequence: TGTGCCACCAGCAGAGAGGTAGGCCAGGGAGCTTTCTTT. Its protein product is CATSREVGQGAFF.

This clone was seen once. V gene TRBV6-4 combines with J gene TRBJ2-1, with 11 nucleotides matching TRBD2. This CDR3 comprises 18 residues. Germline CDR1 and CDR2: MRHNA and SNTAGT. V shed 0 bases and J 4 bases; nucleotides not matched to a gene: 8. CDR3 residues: CASSDSFRLAGPYNEQFF. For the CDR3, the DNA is TGTGCCAGCAGTGACTCCTTCCGACTAGCGGGACCATACAATGAGCAGTTCTTC.

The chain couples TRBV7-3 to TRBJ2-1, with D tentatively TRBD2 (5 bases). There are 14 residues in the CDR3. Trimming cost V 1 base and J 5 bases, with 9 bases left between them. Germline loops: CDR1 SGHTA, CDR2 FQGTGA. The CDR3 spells CASSLIAPHNEQFF. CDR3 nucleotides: TGTGCCAGCAGCTTAATAGCGCCGCACAATGAGCAGTTCTTC. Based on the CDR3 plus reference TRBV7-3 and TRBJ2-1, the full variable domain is GAGVSQTPSNKVTEKGKYVELRCDPISGHTALYWYRQSLGQGPEFLIYFQGTGAADDSGLPNDRFFAVRPEGSVSTLKIQRTERGDSAVYLCASSLIAPHNEQFFGPGTRLTVL.

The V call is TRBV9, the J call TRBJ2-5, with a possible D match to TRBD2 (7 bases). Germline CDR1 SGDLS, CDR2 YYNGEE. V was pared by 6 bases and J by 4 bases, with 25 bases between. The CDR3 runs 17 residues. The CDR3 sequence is CASTEGGLGGPRETQYF. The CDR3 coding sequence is TGTGCCAGCACCGAGGGGGGACTGGGAGGGCCCAGAGAGACCCAGTACTTC. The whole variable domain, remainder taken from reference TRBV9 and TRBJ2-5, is DSGVTQTPKHLITATGQRVTLRCSPRSGDLSVYWYQQSLDQGLQFLIQYYNGEERAKGNILERFSAQQFPDLHSELNLSSLELGDSALYFCASTEGGLGGPRETQYFGPGTRLLVL.

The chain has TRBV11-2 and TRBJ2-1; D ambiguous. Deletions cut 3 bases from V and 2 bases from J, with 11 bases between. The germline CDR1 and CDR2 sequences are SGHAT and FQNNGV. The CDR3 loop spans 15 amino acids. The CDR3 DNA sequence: TGTGCCAGCAGCTTTTGGGAAGGGACCTACAATGAGCAGTTCTTC. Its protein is CASSFWEGTYNEQFF.

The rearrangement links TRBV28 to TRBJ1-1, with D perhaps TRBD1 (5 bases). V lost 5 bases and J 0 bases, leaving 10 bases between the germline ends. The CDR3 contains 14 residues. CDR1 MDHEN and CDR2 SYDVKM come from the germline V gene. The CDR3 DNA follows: TGTGCCAGCAGTGCGGGACCGATGAACACTGAAGCTTTCTTT. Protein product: CASSAGPMNTEAFF.

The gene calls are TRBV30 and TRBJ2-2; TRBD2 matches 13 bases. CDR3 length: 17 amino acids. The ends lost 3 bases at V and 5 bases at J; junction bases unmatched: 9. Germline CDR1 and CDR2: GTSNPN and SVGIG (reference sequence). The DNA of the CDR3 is TGTGCCTGGAGGCCGAGGACTAGCGGGAGTAGTACCGGGGAGCTGTTTTTT. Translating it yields CAWRPRTSGSSTGELFF.

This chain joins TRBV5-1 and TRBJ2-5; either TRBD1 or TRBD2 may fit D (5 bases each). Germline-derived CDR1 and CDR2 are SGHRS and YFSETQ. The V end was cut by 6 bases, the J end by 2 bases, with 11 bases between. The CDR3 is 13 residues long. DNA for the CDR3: TGCGCCAGCACCCGAGGGGCACAAGAGACCCAGTACTTC. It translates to CASTRGAQETQYF.

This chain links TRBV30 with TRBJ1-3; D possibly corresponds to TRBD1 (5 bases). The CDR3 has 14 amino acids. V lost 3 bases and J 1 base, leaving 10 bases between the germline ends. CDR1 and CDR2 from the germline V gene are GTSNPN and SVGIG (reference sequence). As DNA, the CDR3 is TGTGCCTGGAGGGCCCAGGGTTCTGGAAACACCATATATTTT. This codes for CAWRAQGSGNTIYF.

CDR3 region: CASSELFGGQQIEKLFF. The CDR3 coding sequence is TGTGCCAGCAGTGAATTATTCGGGGGACAGCAAATTGAAAAACTGTTTTTT. This rearrangement joins TRBV2 to TRBJ1-4; 7 nucleotides line up with TRBD1. V lost 2 bases and J lost 7; bases outside the gene matches: 13. Germline V gives CDR1 SNHLY, CDR2 FYNNEI. This CDR3 is 17 amino acids long.

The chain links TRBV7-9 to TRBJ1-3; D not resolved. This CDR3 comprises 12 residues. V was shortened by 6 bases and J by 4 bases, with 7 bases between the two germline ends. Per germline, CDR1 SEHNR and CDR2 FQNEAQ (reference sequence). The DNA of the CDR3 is TGTGCCAGCAGTCCGAACGGAAACACCATATATTTT. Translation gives CASSPNGNTIYF.